This is a list of T cell receptor beta chains from one sample in a study of Graves' ophthalmopathy and Graves' hyperthyroidism. TCRdb reanalysed the multiplex PCR reads using MiXCR and keeps one entry per CDR3 protein. The data hold about 620,000 distinct CDR3 sequences, with about a fifth observed a single time. The material sequenced was peripheral blood. The receptors were gathered from a woman younger than 35 with stable Graves' hyperthyroidism. Some clones in this sample may be carry-over from other donors' samples. The CDR3 runs from the conserved cysteine through the conserved F or W. Each record gives: V gene, J gene, D gene, clone size, CDR3 DNA, CDR3 protein. The D gene is left open where the match is weak. Part of the rows lack a size; the others show once, few, many or a class for expanded clones.

V gene: TRBV28
J gene: TRBJ2-7
D gene: TRBD2
clone size: .
CDR3 DNA: TGTGCCAGCAACGGTTTGGCGGGGGGCCCTAGCTCCTACGAGCAGTACTTC
CDR3 protein: CASNGLAGGPSSYEQYF

V gene: TRBV27
J gene: TRBJ1-1
D gene: .
clone size: many
CDR3 DNA: TGTGCCAGCAGTTTTGGGTTTTTGGGGAACACTGAAGCTTTCTTT
CDR3 protein: CASSFGFLGNTEAFF

V gene: TRBV6-1
J gene: TRBJ2-6
D gene: .
clone size: many
CDR3 DNA: TGTGCCAGCACTCGCGGACTGTTCTCTGGGGCCAACGTCCTGACTTTC
CDR3 protein: CASTRGLFSGANVLTF

V gene: TRBV6-5
J gene: TRBJ2-2
D gene: .
clone size: many
CDR3 DNA: TGTGCCAGCAGTTATGGGTCCACGAACACCGGGGAGCTGTTTTTT
CDR3 protein: CASSYGSTNTGELFF

V gene: TRBV28
J gene: TRBJ1-1
D gene: TRBD1
clone size: many
CDR3 DNA: TGTGCCAGCTACGGGACAGCAAACACTGAAGCTTTCTTT
CDR3 protein: CASYGTANTEAFF

V gene: TRBV5-1
J gene: TRBJ1-2
D gene: TRBD1
clone size: .
CDR3 DNA: TGCGCCAGCTCCGGGACAGGGGGCGTTTCCGGCGGCTACACCTTC
CDR3 protein: CASSGTGGVSGGYTF

V gene: TRBV11-2
J gene: TRBJ2-7
D gene: TRBD1
clone size: .
CDR3 DNA: TGTGCCAGCAGCCTGACCCCTCGACAGGGTACCCACGAGCAGTACTTC
CDR3 protein: CASSLTPRQGTHEQYF

V gene: TRBV3-1
J gene: TRBJ2-7
D gene: TRBD1
clone size: few
CDR3 DNA: TGTGCCAGCAGCCAAGCCCGCGGGACAGGTCCCTACGAGCAGTACTTC
CDR3 protein: CASSQARGTGPYEQYF

V gene: TRBV20-1
J gene: TRBJ2-2
D gene: TRBD1
clone size: .
CDR3 DNA: TGCAGTGCGTCGACAGGGGCGAACACCGGGGAGCTGTTTTTT
CDR3 protein: CSASTGANTGELFF

V gene: TRBV7-9
J gene: TRBJ2-7
D gene: .
clone size: many
CDR3 DNA: TGTGCCAGCAGCCACCGGGACAACTCCTACGAGCAGTACTTC
CDR3 protein: CASSHRDNSYEQYF

V gene: TRBV5-1
J gene: TRBJ1-5
D gene: .
clone size: many
CDR3 DNA: TGCGCCAGCAGCGGCAGGGCTCAGCCCCAGCATTTT
CDR3 protein: CASSGRAQPQHF

V gene: TRBV6-5
J gene: TRBJ2-5
D gene: TRBD2
clone size: many
CDR3 DNA: TGTGCCAGCAGTTACCGGGCTAGCGGGATCACCAATAGAGAGACCCAGTACTTC
CDR3 protein: CASSYRASGITNRETQYF

V gene: TRBV7-8
J gene: TRBJ2-7
D gene: TRBD2
clone size: many
CDR3 DNA: TGTGCCAGCAGCTTAGCGTGGCGGGGGGGCATAAGGTACGAGCAGTACTTC
CDR3 protein: CASSLAWRGGIRYEQYF

V gene: TRBV11-2
J gene: TRBJ2-5
D gene: .
clone size: .
CDR3 DNA: TGTGCCAGCAGCTTAGGGTGGTCGGCCCAGTACTTC
CDR3 protein: CASSLGWSAQYF

V gene: TRBV11-2
J gene: TRBJ1-2
D gene: .
clone size: few
CDR3 DNA: TGTGCCAGCAGCTCCGGGGGTATGGAGGGCTACACCTTC
CDR3 protein: CASSSGGMEGYTF

V gene: TRBV6-1
J gene: TRBJ2-2
D gene: .
clone size: few
CDR3 DNA: TGTGCCACCCGGGCGCAGAGCCTGACCGGGGAGCTGTTTTTT
CDR3 protein: CATRAQSLTGELFF

V gene: TRBV10-2
J gene: TRBJ1-2
D gene: .
clone size: many
CDR3 DNA: TGCGCCAGCAGTGGGGGCCCCCACGGCTACACCTTC
CDR3 protein: CASSGGPHGYTF

V gene: TRBV12-3/TRBV12-4
J gene: TRBJ1-6
D gene: .
clone size: many
CDR3 DNA: TGTGCCAGCAGTTTGGGTCCTTTCAGTTCACCCCTCCACTTT
CDR3 protein: CASSLGPFSSPLHF

V gene: TRBV20-1
J gene: TRBJ1-2
D gene: TRBD1
clone size: .
CDR3 DNA: TGCAGTGCCGCCGACAGGGAGGGGTATGGCTACACCTTC
CDR3 protein: CSAADREGYGYTF

V gene: TRBV30
J gene: TRBJ2-2
D gene: TRBD2
clone size: many
CDR3 DNA: TGTGCCTGGCGCCGCGCGGGGAGGGACACCGGGGAGCTGTTTTTT
CDR3 protein: CAWRRAGRDTGELFF

V gene: TRBV20-1
J gene: TRBJ1-6
D gene: .
clone size: many
CDR3 DNA: TGCAGTGCTCGGATAAGCTTAGCGAATAATTCACCCCTCCACTTT
CDR3 protein: CSARISLANNSPLHF

V gene: TRBV6-2/TRBV6-3
J gene: TRBJ1-6
D gene: TRBD1
clone size: many
CDR3 DNA: TGTGCCAGCAGTAAACTTCGACAGGGGGCTAATTCACCCCTCCACTTT
CDR3 protein: CASSKLRQGANSPLHF

V gene: TRBV7-2
J gene: TRBJ1-5
D gene: .
clone size: many
CDR3 DNA: TGTGCCAGCAGCTCAATAGGAATCAGGGAGAGGAGGCATTTT
CDR3 protein: CASSSIGIRERRHF

V gene: TRBV19
J gene: TRBJ2-7
D gene: .
clone size: many
CDR3 DNA: TGTGCCAGTAGTATTAGCGACAGTAAGAGCTACGAGCAGTACTTC
CDR3 protein: CASSISDSKSYEQYF

V gene: TRBV19
J gene: TRBJ1-1
D gene: .
clone size: many
CDR3 DNA: TGTGCCAGTAGTATAGAGGAGGGGAACACTGAAGCTTTCTTT
CDR3 protein: CASSIEEGNTEAFF

V gene: TRBV29-1
J gene: TRBJ1-5
D gene: .
clone size: .
CDR3 DNA: TGCAGCGTTGACGGTCAGCCCCAGCATTTT
CDR3 protein: CSVDGQPQHF

V gene: TRBV2
J gene: TRBJ1-5
D gene: TRBD1
clone size: .
CDR3 DNA: TGTGCCAGCAGGCCACAGGGGTATAGCAATCAGCCCCAGCATTTT
CDR3 protein: CASRPQGYSNQPQHF

V gene: TRBV12-3/TRBV12-4
J gene: TRBJ2-5
D gene: TRBD2
clone size: many
CDR3 DNA: TGTGCCAGCAGTCAAAGCCCGGGACTAGCGGGGGAAGAGACCCAGTACTTC
CDR3 protein: CASSQSPGLAGEETQYF

V gene: TRBV12-3/TRBV12-4
J gene: TRBJ1-1
D gene: TRBD1
clone size: many
CDR3 DNA: TGTGCCAGCAGCGAGGGACAGGGACCGAACACTGAAGCTTTCTTT
CDR3 protein: CASSEGQGPNTEAFF

V gene: TRBV9
J gene: TRBJ2-7
D gene: TRBD1
clone size: few
CDR3 DNA: TGTGCCAGCAGCAAAAACTCCGGGACAGGGGGAGGGCAGTACTTC
CDR3 protein: CASSKNSGTGGGQYF

V gene: TRBV28
J gene: TRBJ2-4
D gene: .
clone size: .
CDR3 DNA: TGTGCCAGCAGTTCTCTCGCTCGATCTGGAGGAGGGAACATTCAGTACTTC
CDR3 protein: CASSSLARSGGGNIQYF

V gene: TRBV30
J gene: TRBJ2-5
D gene: .
clone size: many
CDR3 DNA: TGTGCCTGGAGTGTCGGAGGGGCGCGAGAGACCCAGTACTTC
CDR3 protein: CAWSVGGARETQYF

V gene: TRBV6-5
J gene: TRBJ2-2
D gene: TRBD1
clone size: many
CDR3 DNA: TGTGCCAGCAGTTACGGGACAGGGGGCACCGGGGAGCTGTTTTTT
CDR3 protein: CASSYGTGGTGELFF

V gene: TRBV24-1
J gene: TRBJ1-2
D gene: .
clone size: .
CDR3 DNA: TGTGCCACCAGTGATTTCCGGCGACAGTACGGCTACACCTTC
CDR3 protein: CATSDFRRQYGYTF

V gene: TRBV19
J gene: TRBJ1-1
D gene: .
clone size: many
CDR3 DNA: TGTGCCAGTAGTACCTCGGGGGGACGGTCCTTGAACACTGAAGCTTTCTTT
CDR3 protein: CASSTSGGRSLNTEAFF

V gene: TRBV4-1
J gene: TRBJ1-1
D gene: .
clone size: many
CDR3 DNA: TGCGCCAGCAGCCAATGGGCACTGAACACTGAAGCTTTCTTT
CDR3 protein: CASSQWALNTEAFF

V gene: TRBV6-5
J gene: TRBJ1-1
D gene: TRBD1
clone size: many
CDR3 DNA: TGTGCCAGCAGTTACTTCCGGGACAGGGGGAACACTGAAGCTTTCTTT
CDR3 protein: CASSYFRDRGNTEAFF

V gene: TRBV27
J gene: TRBJ1-1
D gene: .
clone size: many
CDR3 DNA: TGTGCCAGCAGTGCTCCCAGGGGCGGGAACACTGAAGCTTTCTTT
CDR3 protein: CASSAPRGGNTEAFF

V gene: TRBV10-3
J gene: TRBJ1-1
D gene: .
clone size: .
CDR3 DNA: TGTGCCATCAGAACCGGGGGGAGGAACACTGAAGCTTTCTTT
CDR3 protein: CAIRTGGRNTEAFF

V gene: TRBV6-5
J gene: TRBJ2-5
D gene: TRBD1
clone size: .
CDR3 DNA: TGTGCCAGCAGTTACTCTGGGACAGGATCAGTAACGTACCAAGAGACCCAGTACTTC
CDR3 protein: CASSYSGTGSVTYQETQYF

V gene: TRBV9
J gene: TRBJ2-2
D gene: .
clone size: few
CDR3 DNA: TGTGCCAGCAGATCGGACCTGAACACCGGGGAGCTGTTTTTT
CDR3 protein: CASRSDLNTGELFF

V gene: TRBV11-2
J gene: TRBJ2-7
D gene: .
clone size: many
CDR3 DNA: TGTGCCAGCAGCTTAGATGACGGCCCGCCCTACGAGCAGTACTTC
CDR3 protein: CASSLDDGPPYEQYF

V gene: TRBV28
J gene: TRBJ2-5
D gene: TRBD2
clone size: many
CDR3 DNA: TGTGCCAGCAGGGTGACAGGACTAGCGGGGTTTCAAGAGACCCAGTACTTC
CDR3 protein: CASRVTGLAGFQETQYF

V gene: TRBV2
J gene: TRBJ2-7
D gene: .
clone size: many
CDR3 DNA: TGTGCCAGCAGGCCTCTAGCCCCCTCCTACGAGCAGTACTTC
CDR3 protein: CASRPLAPSYEQYF

V gene: TRBV6-1
J gene: TRBJ1-1
D gene: .
clone size: .
CDR3 DNA: TGTGCCAGCAAAGTGACAGTGAACACTGAAGCTTTCTTT
CDR3 protein: CASKVTVNTEAFF

V gene: TRBV7-2
J gene: TRBJ2-7
D gene: .
clone size: many
CDR3 DNA: TGTGCCAGCAGCTTAGCGACAATCACCTACGAGCAGTACTTC
CDR3 protein: CASSLATITYEQYF

V gene: TRBV30
J gene: TRBJ1-5
D gene: .
clone size: .
CDR3 DNA: TGTGCCTGGAGTCCCCGAGGGCGCCTTAATCAGCCCCAGCATTTT
CDR3 protein: CAWSPRGRLNQPQHF

V gene: TRBV6-1
J gene: TRBJ2-7
D gene: .
clone size: .
CDR3 DNA: TGTGCCGACCACTTAGAAGTGGTCAACGAGCAGTACTTC
CDR3 protein: CADHLEVVNEQYF

V gene: TRBV6-1
J gene: TRBJ1-6
D gene: .
clone size: many
CDR3 DNA: TGTGCCAGCAGTGAGTTACAGGTACCGGCACCCCTCCACTTT
CDR3 protein: CASSELQVPAPLHF

V gene: TRBV6-5
J gene: TRBJ1-2
D gene: .
clone size: .
CDR3 DNA: TGTGCCAGCAGTTACCATGAGAGACATGGCTACACCTTC
CDR3 protein: CASSYHERHGYTF

V gene: TRBV27
J gene: TRBJ1-1
D gene: .
clone size: many
CDR3 DNA: TGTGCCAGCAGTTTATTAGGGGTCACTGAAGCTTTCTTT
CDR3 protein: CASSLLGVTEAFF

V gene: TRBV15
J gene: TRBJ2-2
D gene: TRBD1
clone size: many
CDR3 DNA: TGTGCCACGGACAGGGGACCCAAAACGAACACCGGGGAGCTGTTTTTT
CDR3 protein: CATDRGPKTNTGELFF

V gene: TRBV15
J gene: TRBJ1-2
D gene: .
clone size: .
CDR3 DNA: TGTGCCACCAGCAGAGATTCAACGGATTTCTATGGCTACACCTTC
CDR3 protein: CATSRDSTDFYGYTF